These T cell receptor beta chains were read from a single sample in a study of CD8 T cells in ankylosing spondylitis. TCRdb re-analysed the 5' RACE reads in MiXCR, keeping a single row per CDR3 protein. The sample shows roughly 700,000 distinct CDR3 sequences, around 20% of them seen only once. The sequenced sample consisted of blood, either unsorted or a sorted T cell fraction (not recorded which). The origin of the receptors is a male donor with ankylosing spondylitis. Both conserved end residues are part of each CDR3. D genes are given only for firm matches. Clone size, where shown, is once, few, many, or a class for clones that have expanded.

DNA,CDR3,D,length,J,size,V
TGTGCCAGCAGGCTAGATGGAAAAAATTCACCCCTCCACTTT,CASRLDGKNSPLHF,NA,14,TRBJ1-6,NA,TRBV28
TGTGCCAGCAGCCTAAGAAAACAAGGCCGCTATGGCTACACCTTC,CASSLRKQGRYGYTF,NA,15,TRBJ1-2,many,TRBV7-9
TGCGCCAGCAGCTGGGCCGGACAGGGGCCCTACGAGCAGTACTTC,CASSWAGQGPYEQYF,TRBD1,15,TRBJ2-7,many,TRBV5-1
TGTGCCAGCAGAAGTCGCGAGGGGCCCTACGAGCAGTACTTC,CASRSREGPYEQYF,NA,14,TRBJ2-7,NA,TRBV12-3/TRBV12-4
TGTGCCAGCAGCCACAGGGGGTCCTACGAGCAGTACTTC,CASSHRGSYEQYF,TRBD1,13,TRBJ2-7,many,TRBV3-1
TGTGCCAGCAGCTCGCTTCCCGACGCTAATGAAAAACTGTTTTTT,CASSSLPDANEKLFF,NA,15,TRBJ1-4,few,TRBV7-9
TGTGCCAGCAGCTTGGTAGCGTACCCCTACGAGCAGTACTTC,CASSLVAYPYEQYF,NA,14,TRBJ2-7,few,TRBV5-5
TGTGCCAGCAGTGCCCCTACCGGGACAGGGAATGAAAAACTGTTTTTT,CASSAPTGTGNEKLFF,TRBD1,16,TRBJ1-4,NA,TRBV2
TGTGCCAGCAGCCTACGAACACCTGAAGCTTTCTTT,CASSLRTPEAFF,NA,12,TRBJ1-1,few,TRBV3-1
TGCGCCAGCAGCTTGGGGGGACAGGGGAAGGGAGCAGATACGCAGTATTTT,CASSLGGQGKGADTQYF,TRBD1,17,TRBJ2-3,few,TRBV5-1
TGTGCCAGCAGCTTAAAGGGCGAAGCCTACGAGCAGTACTTC,CASSLKGEAYEQYF,NA,14,TRBJ2-7,NA,TRBV7-6
TGCGCCAGCAGCTTTATAGGGGGCTCCCAAGAGACCCAGTACTTC,CASSFIGGSQETQYF,TRBD1,15,TRBJ2-5,once,TRBV5-1
TGCAGTGCAGAGGGGGTCTACGAGCAGTACTTC,CSAEGVYEQYF,NA,11,TRBJ2-7,NA,TRBV20-1
TGCGCCAGCAGCCCATTGAATAGCGGGAGGGCGAACACCGGGGAGCTGTTTTTT,CASSPLNSGRANTGELFF,TRBD2,18,TRBJ2-2,NA,TRBV4-1
TGCAGTGCCCACAGACAGGGGCCTAACACTGAAGCTTTCTTT,CSAHRQGPNTEAFF,TRBD1,14,TRBJ1-1,NA,TRBV20-1
TGTGCCAGCAGTTCCCCCTCCGGGACAGGGGGCTACGAGCAGTACTTC,CASSSPSGTGGYEQYF,TRBD1,16,TRBJ2-7,few,TRBV12-3/TRBV12-4
TGCAGTGCTAGACAGTCTGGCGAGACCCAGTACTTC,CSARQSGETQYF,NA,12,TRBJ2-5,few,TRBV20-1
TGCAGTGCTAGAGCACCAAATACCCGGTCCTACAATGAGCAGTTCTTC,CSARAPNTRSYNEQFF,NA,16,TRBJ2-1,NA,TRBV20-1
TGTGCCAGCAGTTTAGGAGGCAGACACTCTGGGGCCAACGTCCTGACTTTC,CASSLGGRHSGANVLTF,NA,17,TRBJ2-6,NA,TRBV27
TGCAGTGCTACATATACCCGGGACAGGGGTAAACTAAGCAATCAGCCCCAGCATTTT,CSATYTRDRGKLSNQPQHF,TRBD1,19,TRBJ1-5,few,TRBV20-1
TGTGCCAGCAGCCAAGGGGACAGGGGGCTCCTGAACACTGAAGCTTTCTTT,CASSQGDRGLLNTEAFF,TRBD1,17,TRBJ1-1,few,TRBV3-1
TGTGCCAGCAGCGTAGTTGGGACAGGGCGAATCACCGGGGAGCTGTTTTTT,CASSVVGTGRITGELFF,TRBD1,17,TRBJ2-2,NA,TRBV9
TGCAGTGCTAGAGAATGGACAGGGGTAAAGGCGGACTATGGCTACACCTTC,CSAREWTGVKADYGYTF,TRBD1,17,TRBJ1-2,NA,TRBV20-1
TGTGCCAGCTTCCTTAAGGGAGTACCCGACGGCGAGCAGTACTTC,CASFLKGVPDGEQYF,NA,15,TRBJ2-7,few,TRBV12-3/TRBV12-4
TGCAGCGTTGAGTATGTAGGGGCAGATACGCAGTATTTT,CSVEYVGADTQYF,NA,13,TRBJ2-3,few,TRBV29-1
TGTGCCAGCAGCTACTCCCGGGACAAGAGCTCCTACAATGAGCAGTTCTTC,CASSYSRDKSSYNEQFF,NA,17,TRBJ2-1,few,TRBV7-9